Here is one T cell receptor (beta chain) with its context. The data originate from a study of T cell changes during pregnancy in multiple sclerosis. Measured with immunoSEQ multiplex PCR; TCRdb has only the in-frame clones, and not every one. This sample carries over 20,000 clones, about 90% of them seen once, and the ten largest clones take 5.3%. Material: CD8+ T cells from peripheral blood mononuclear cells, obtained in the second trimester of pregnancy. This sequence originates from a female donor in good health, enrolled as a control in a pregnancy study.

CDR3 protein: CASSPGTGGVGFF. The CDR3 DNA is TGTGCCAGCAGCCCCGGGACAGGGGGTGTCGGTTTCTTT. The chain joins TRBV6-5 to TRBJ1-1; 11 bases map to TRBD1. After removal of 6 bases from V and 13 bases from J, the junction contained 10 bases not matched to a gene. There are 13 residues in the CDR3. CDR1 and CDR2 from the germline V gene are MNHEY and SVGAGI.